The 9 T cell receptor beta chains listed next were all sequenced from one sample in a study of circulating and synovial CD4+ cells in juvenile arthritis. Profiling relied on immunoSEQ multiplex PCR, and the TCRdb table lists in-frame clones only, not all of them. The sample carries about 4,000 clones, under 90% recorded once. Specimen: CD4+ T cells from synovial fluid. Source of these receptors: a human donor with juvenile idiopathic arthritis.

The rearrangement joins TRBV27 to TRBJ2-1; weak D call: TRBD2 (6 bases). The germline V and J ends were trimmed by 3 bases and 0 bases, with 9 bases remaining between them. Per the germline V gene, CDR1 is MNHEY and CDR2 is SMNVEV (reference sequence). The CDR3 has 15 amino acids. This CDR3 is CASSFSRDSYNEQFF. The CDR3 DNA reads TGTGCCAGCAGTTTCTCGCGGGACTCCTACAATGAGCAGTTCTTC.

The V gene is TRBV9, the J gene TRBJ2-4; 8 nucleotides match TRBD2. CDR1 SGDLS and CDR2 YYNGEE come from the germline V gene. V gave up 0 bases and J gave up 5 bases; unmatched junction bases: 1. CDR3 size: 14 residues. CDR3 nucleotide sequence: TGTGCCAGCAGCGTAGGGACTAGCCAAAACATTCAGTACTTC. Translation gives CASSVGTSQNIQYF.

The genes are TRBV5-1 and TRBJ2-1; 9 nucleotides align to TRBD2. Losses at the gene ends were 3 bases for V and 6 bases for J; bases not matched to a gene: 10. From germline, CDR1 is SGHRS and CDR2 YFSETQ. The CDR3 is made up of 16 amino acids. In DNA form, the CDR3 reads TGCGCCAGCAGCTCACTTAGCGGGAGTCAGCCCAATGAGCAGTTCTTC. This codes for CASSSLSGSQPNEQFF.

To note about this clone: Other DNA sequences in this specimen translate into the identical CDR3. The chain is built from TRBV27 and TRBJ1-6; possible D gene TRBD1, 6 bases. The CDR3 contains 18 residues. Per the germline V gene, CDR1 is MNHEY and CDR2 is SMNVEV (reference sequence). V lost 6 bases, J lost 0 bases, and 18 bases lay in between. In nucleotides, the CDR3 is TGTGCCAGCAGCAGACCAACAGGGCGCAACTCCTATAATTCACCCCTCCACTTT. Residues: CASSRPTGRNSYNSPLHF.

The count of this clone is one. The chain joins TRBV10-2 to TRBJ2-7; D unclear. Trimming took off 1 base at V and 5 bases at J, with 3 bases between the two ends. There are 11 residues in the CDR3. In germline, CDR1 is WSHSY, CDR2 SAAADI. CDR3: CASSEYNEQYF. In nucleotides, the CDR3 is TGCGCCAGCAGTGAGTATAACGAGCAGTACTTC.

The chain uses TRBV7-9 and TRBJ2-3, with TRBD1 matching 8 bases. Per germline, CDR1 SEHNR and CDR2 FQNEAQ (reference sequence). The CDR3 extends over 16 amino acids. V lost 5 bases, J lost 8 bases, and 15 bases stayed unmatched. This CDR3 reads CASSQVGTGYSSTQYF. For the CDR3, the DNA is TGTGCCAGCAGCCAGGTCGGGACAGGCTATAGCTCTACGCAGTATTTT.

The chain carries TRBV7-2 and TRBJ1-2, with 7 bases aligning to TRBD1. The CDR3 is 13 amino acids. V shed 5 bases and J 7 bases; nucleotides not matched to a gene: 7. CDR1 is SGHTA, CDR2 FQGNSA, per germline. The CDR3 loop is CASSRQGEGGYTF. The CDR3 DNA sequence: TGTGCCAGCAGCCGACAGGGCGAGGGTGGCTACACCTTC. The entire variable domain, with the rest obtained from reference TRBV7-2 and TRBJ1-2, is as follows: GAGVSQSPSNKVTEKGKDVELRCDPISGHTALYWYRQSLGQGLEFLIYFQGNSAPDKSGLPSDRFSAERTGGSVSTLTIQRTQQEDSAVYLCASSRQGEGGYTFGSGTRLTVV.

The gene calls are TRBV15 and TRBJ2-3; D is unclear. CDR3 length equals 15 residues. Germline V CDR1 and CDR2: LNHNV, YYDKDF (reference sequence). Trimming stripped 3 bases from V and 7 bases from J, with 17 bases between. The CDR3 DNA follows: TGTGCCACCAGCAGTATGATCAGAGATAGCTATACGCAGTATTTT. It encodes CATSSMIRDSYTQYF.

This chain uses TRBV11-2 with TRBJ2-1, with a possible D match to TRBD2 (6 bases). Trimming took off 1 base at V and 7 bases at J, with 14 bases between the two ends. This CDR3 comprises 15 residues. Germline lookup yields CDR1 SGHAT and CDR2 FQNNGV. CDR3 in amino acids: CASSLGGSSVNEQFF. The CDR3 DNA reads TGTGCCAGCAGCTTAGGGGGCTCTAGCGTAAATGAGCAGTTCTTC.